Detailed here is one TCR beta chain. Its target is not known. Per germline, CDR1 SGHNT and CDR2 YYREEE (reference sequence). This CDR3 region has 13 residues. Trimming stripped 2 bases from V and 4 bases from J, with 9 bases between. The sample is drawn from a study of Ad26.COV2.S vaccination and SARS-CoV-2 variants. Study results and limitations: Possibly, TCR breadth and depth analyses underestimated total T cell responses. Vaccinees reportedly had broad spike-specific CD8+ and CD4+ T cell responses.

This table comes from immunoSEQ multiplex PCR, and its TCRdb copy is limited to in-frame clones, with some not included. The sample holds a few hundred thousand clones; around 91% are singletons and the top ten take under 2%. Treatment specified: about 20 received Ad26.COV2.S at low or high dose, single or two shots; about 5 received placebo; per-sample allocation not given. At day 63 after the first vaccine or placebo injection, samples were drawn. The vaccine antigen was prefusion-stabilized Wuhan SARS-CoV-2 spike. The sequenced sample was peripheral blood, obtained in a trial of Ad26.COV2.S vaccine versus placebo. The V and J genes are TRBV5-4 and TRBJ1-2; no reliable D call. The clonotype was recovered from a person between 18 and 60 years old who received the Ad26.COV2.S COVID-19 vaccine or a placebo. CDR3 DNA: TGTGCCAGCAGCTTTCCGCTAGGCTATGGCTACACCTTC. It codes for CASSFPLGYGYTF.